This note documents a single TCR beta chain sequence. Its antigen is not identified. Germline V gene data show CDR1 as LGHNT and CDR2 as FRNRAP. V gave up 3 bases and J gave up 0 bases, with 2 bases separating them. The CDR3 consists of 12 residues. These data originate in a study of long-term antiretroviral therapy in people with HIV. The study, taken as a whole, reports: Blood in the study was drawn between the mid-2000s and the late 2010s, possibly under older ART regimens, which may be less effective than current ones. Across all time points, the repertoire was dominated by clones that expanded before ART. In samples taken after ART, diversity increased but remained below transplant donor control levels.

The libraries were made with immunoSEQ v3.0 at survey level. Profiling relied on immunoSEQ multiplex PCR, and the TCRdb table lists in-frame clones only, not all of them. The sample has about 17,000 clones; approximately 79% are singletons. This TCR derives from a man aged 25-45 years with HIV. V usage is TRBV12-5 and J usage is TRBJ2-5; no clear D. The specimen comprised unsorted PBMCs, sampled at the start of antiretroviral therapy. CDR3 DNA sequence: TGTGCTAGTGGTTTTGACCAAGAGACCCAGTACTTC. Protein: CASGFDQETQYF.